This T cell receptor beta chain was sequenced in a study of T cell repertoires in cytomegalovirus infection. Study information: Alongside well-studied HLA-B-restricted CMV epitopes, recently identified HLA-C-restricted CMV epitopes were also used. Public TCR beta signatures provided an indication of both CMV infection and a matching HLA type.

Study-wide points: In two of eight donors, the top clonotype was HLA-C-restricted CMV-specific. The cumulative frequency of public TCR beta families distinguished individuals who carried CMV together with the relevant HLA.

This clonotype was observed a handful of times. Its antigen remains unknown. TCRdb recomputed calls from the reads with MiXCR, one row per CDR3 protein. The sample yields 650,000 to 900,000 distinct CDR3 sequences, roughly 28% seen once. V lost 3 bases, J lost 6 bases, and 18 bases lay in between. This CDR3 comprises 16 residues. The V gene's germline CDR1 is MDHEN and CDR2 SYDVKM. This clonotype was obtained from a human donor in good health (CMV status not recorded). Some clones in this sample may be carry-over from other donors' samples. The genes are TRBV28 and TRBJ1-5; TRBD1 is a possible D gene (5 bases). The source was cultured CD8+ T cells from PBMCs, collected from culture after CMV antigen stimulation. The CDR3 protein is CASSFYSGGESQPQHF. In nucleotides, the CDR3 is TGTGCCAGCAGTTTTTACTCCGGGGGGGAAAGTCAGCCCCAGCATTTT. Combining the CDR3 with reference TRBV28 and TRBJ1-5 gives the whole variable domain DVKVTQSSRYLVKRTGEKVFLECVQDMDHENMFWYRQDPGLGLRLIYFSYDVKMKEKGDIPEGYSVSREKKERFSLILESASTNQTSMYLCASSFYSGGESQPQHFGDGTRLSIL.